This T cell receptor (beta chain) appears in the sequencing data of a study of T cell responses to AZD1222 COVID-19 vaccine. Trimming removed 3 bases at V and 1 base at J, with 6 bases between. From germline, CDR1 is MDHEN and CDR2 SYDVKM. This CDR3 is 13 amino acids long. Clones were read by immunoSEQ multiplex PCR, and TCRdb kept only the in-frame ones, dropping some. The sample yields 160,000 or so clones, 88% seen once. For this clone: Its antigen is unidentified.

Study observations and caveats: Clonal diversity was possibly underestimated; the donors were predominantly white British and more often female.

Material: peripheral blood, obtained on day 0 of AZD1222 vaccination. The chain links TRBV28 to TRBJ1-2; D gene ambiguous. The sequence came from an adult in good health. CDR3 in amino acids: CASSFEFNYGYTF. CDR3 bases: TGTGCCAGCAGTTTCGAGTTTAACTATGGCTACACCTTC.